The clone carrying this T cell receptor beta chain was detected once. Method: immunoSEQ multiplex PCR; TCRdb's copy keeps in-frame clones and lacks some. The sample has about 150,000 clones, 80% seen once. This entry comes from a study of blood T cell repertoires in COVID-19. Study as a whole: From T cells, B-cell-depleted T cells, or PBMCs came the material, which was cDNA or gDNA.

V lost 5 bases, J lost 1 base, and 2 bases stayed unmatched. CDR3 length: 15 residues. CDR1 is MNHEY, CDR2 SVGAGI, per germline. Sequenced sample: peripheral blood. The V and J genes are TRBV6-5 and TRBJ2-3, with 11 bases fitting TRBD2. The source is a man in his sixties with acute or convalescent COVID-19. The CDR3 coding sequence is TGTGCCAGCAGTCCACTAGCGGGGGGCACAGATACGCAGTATTTT. Protein sequence: CASSPLAGGTDTQYF.